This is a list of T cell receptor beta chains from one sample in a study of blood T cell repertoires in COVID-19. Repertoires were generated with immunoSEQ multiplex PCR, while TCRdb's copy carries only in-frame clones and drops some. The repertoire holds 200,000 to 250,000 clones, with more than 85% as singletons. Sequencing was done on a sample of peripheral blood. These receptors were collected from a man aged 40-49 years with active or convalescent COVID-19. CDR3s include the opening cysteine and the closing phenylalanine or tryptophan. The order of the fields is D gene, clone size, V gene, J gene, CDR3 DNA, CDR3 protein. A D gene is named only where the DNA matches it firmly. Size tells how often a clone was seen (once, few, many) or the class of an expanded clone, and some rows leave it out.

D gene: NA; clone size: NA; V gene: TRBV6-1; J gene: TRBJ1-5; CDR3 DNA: TGTGCCAGCAGTGAAGGGGCCAACAGGGTTAATCAGCCCCAGCATTTT; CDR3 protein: CASSEGANRVNQPQHF
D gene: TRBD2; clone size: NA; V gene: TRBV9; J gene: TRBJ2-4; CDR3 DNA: TGTGCCAGCAGCTACGGGACTAGCGGGATGGACATTCAGTACTTC; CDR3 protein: CASSYGTSGMDIQYF
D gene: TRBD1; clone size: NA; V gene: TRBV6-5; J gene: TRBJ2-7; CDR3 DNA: TGTGCCAGCAGAACAGGGGGCTACGAGCAGTACTTC; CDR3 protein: CASRTGGYEQYF
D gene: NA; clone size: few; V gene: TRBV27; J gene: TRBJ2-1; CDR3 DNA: TGTGCCAGCAGTTTAAACGGTGGCGGCGACTGGACCTACAATGAGCAGTTCTTC; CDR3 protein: CASSLNGGGDWTYNEQFF
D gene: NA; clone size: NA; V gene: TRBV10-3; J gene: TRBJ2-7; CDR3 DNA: TGTGCCATCAGTGAGTCACCAGGCCATTCCTACGAGCAGTACTTC; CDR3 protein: CAISESPGHSYEQYF
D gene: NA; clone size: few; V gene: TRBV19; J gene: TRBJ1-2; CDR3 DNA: TGTGCCAGTGGCCTTGGCACCTATGGCTACACCTTC; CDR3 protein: CASGLGTYGYTF
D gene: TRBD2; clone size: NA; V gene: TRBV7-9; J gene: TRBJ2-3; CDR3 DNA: TGTGCCAGCAGCTTTATGGGTAGCGGGGGTAGCACAGATACGCAGTATTTT; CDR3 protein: CASSFMGSGGSTDTQYF
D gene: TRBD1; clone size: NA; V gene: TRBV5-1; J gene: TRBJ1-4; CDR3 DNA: TGCGCCAGCAGCCTGGGACAGGGGGTAGTCGAAAAACTGTTTTTT; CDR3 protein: CASSLGQGVVEKLFF
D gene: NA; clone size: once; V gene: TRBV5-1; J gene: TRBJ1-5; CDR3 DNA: TGCGCCAGCAGCCCGAGTCCCCAAGCAACTCAGCCCCAGCATTTT; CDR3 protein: CASSPSPQATQPQHF
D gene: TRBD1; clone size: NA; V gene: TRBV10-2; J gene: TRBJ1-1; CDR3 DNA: TGCGCCAGCCGTGTAGGACAGGGGGGCGCTGAAGCTTTCTTT; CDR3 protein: CASRVGQGGAEAFF
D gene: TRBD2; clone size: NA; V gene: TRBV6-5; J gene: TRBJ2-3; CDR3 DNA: TGTGCCAGCAGTTATATAGCGGGGGTCTCGCAGTATTTT; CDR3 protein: CASSYIAGVSQYF
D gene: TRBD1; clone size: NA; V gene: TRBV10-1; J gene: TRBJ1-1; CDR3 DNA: TGCGCCAGCAGTTATCAGCTGGACAGGGGGCCAACTGAAGCTTTCTTT; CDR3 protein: CASSYQLDRGPTEAFF
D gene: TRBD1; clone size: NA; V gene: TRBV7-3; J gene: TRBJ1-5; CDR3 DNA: TGTGCCAGCAGCTCGGGACAGTCCTTCTCGCCCCAGCATTTT; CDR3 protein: CASSSGQSFSPQHF
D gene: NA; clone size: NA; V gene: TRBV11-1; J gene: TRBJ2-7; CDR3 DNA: TGTGCCAGCAGCCGGTGGAGGGGTAGCTACGAGCAGTACTTC; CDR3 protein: CASSRWRGSYEQYF
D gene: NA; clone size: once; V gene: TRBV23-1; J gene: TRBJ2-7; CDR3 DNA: TGCGCCAGCAGTCAATTACTAAGACCGGGACACGGATTTCCTTCCCTCCGCTCCTACGAGCAGTACTTC; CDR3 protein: CASSQLLRPGHGFPSLRSYEQYF
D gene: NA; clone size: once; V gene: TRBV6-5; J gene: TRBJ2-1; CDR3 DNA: TGTGCCAGCAGAGAGCTACCCCAAAACAATGAGCAGTTCTTC; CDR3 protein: CASRELPQNNEQFF
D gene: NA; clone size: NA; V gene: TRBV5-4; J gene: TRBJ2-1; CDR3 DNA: TGTGCCAGCAGCTCTTCCGTTGACAATGAGCAGTTCTTC; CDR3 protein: CASSSSVDNEQFF
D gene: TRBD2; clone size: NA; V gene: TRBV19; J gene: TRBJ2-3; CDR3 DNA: TGTGCCAGTAGCACCGGACTAGCGGGAGTAAGGACAGATACGCAGTATTTT; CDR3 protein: CASSTGLAGVRTDTQYF
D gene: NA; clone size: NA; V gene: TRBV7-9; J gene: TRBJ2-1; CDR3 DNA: TGTGCCAGCAGCCTAAGGGGTGCAGCGTTCCACAATGAGCAGTTCTTC; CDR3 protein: CASSLRGAAFHNEQFF
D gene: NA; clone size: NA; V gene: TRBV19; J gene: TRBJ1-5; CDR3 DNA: TGTGCCAGTAGTATAGTCGGGGGTCAGCCCCAGCATTTT; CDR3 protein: CASSIVGGQPQHF
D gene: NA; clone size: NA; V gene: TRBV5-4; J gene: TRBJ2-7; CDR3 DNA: TGTGCCAGCAGCTTGGCGGCAGGCTACGAGCAGTACTTC; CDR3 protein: CASSLAAGYEQYF
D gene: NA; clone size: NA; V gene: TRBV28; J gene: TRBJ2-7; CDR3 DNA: TGTGCCAGCAGTTTCTCTTGGGCGGACACTTCCTACGAGCAGTACTTC; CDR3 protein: CASSFSWADTSYEQYF
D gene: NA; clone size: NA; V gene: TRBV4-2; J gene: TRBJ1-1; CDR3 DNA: TGTGCCAGCAGCCAAGATGTGGAGGGTGGCGTGAACACTGAAGCTTTCTTT; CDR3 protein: CASSQDVEGGVNTEAFF
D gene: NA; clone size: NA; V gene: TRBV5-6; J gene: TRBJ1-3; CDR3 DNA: TGTGCCAGCAGCTTGATACAGGGAGCTGGAAACACCATATATTTT; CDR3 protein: CASSLIQGAGNTIYF
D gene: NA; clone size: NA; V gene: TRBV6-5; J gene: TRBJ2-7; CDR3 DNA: TGTGCCAGCAGTTATGGCAGGGACTACGAGCAGTACTTC; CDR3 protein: CASSYGRDYEQYF
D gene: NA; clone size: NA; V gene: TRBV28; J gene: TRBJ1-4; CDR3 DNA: TGTGCCAGCAGTGCCAGGGTAATGCATGAAAAACTGTTTTTT; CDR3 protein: CASSARVMHEKLFF
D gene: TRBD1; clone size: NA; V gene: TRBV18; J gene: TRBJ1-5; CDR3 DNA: TGTGCCAGCTTACCAGGGGGAGGACACCAGCCCCAGCATTTT; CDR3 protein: CASLPGGGHQPQHF
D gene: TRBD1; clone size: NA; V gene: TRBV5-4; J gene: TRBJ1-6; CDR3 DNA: TGTGCCAGCAGCAAAGTTCCCCGGGACAGGCCCCTCCACTTT; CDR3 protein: CASSKVPRDRPLHF
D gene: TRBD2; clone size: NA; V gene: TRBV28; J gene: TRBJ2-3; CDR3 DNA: TGTGCCAGCAGTTTACAGCGGGGGGGCACAGATACGCAGTATTTT; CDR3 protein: CASSLQRGGTDTQYF
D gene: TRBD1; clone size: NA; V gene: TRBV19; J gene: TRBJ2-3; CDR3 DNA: TGTGCCAGTCAACAGGGGGCCAGAGATACGCAGTATTTT; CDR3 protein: CASQQGARDTQYF
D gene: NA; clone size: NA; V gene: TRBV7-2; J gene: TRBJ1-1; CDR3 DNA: TGTGCCAGCAGCCGGGGAACAGGGTTTACTGAAGCTTTCTTT; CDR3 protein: CASSRGTGFTEAFF
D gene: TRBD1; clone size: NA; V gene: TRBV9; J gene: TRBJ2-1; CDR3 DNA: TGTGCCAGCACCGTTGGACAGGGTTGGGGTGAGCAGTTCTTC; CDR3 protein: CASTVGQGWGEQFF
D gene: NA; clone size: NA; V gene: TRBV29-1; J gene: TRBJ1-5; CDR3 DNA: TGCAGCGTTGAAGAGGTTGGCCTCCCCGGGCAGCCCCAGCATTTT; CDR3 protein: CSVEEVGLPGQPQHF
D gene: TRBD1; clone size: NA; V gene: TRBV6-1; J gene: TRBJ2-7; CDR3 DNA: TGTGCCAGCAGTGAGGGGCAGGGGGCGTTCTACGAGCAGTACTTC; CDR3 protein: CASSEGQGAFYEQYF
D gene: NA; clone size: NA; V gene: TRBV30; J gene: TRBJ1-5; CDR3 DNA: TGTGCCTGGAGTCCTGGGAGGGACCATCAGCCCCAGCATTTT; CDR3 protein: CAWSPGRDHQPQHF
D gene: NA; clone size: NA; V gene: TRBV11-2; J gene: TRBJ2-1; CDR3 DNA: TGTGCCAGCAGCCCCCCGGGGACAAACACCTACAATGAGCAGTTCTTC; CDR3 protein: CASSPPGTNTYNEQFF
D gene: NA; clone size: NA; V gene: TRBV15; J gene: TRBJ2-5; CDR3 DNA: TGTGCCACCAGCAGAGATATGCCAGGGAGGTCGGTAGAGACCCAGTACTTC; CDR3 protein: CATSRDMPGRSVETQYF
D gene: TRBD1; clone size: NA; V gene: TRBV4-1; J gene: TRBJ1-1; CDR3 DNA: TGCGCCAGCAGCCAAGGACAGGGGTTCACTGAAGCTTTCTTT; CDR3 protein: CASSQGQGFTEAFF
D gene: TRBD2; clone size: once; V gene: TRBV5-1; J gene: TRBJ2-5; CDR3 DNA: TGCGCCAGCAGCCTCGGGGGGGCCTCCGGCGAGACCCAGTACTTC; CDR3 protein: CASSLGGASGETQYF
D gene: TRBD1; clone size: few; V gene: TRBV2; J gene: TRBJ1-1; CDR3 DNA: TGTGCCAGCAGTCCAGGGGGAGGTTACACTGAAGCTTTCTTT; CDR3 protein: CASSPGGGYTEAFF
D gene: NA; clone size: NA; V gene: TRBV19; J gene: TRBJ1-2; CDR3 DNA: TGTGCCAGTAGTATATCTCCCGGAGCTAACTATGGCTACACCTTC; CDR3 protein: CASSISPGANYGYTF
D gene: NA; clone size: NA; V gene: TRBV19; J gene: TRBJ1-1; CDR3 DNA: TGTGCCAGTAGTATCAGAATGAACACTGAAGCTTTCTTT; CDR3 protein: CASSIRMNTEAFF